This T cell receptor (beta chain) appears in the sequencing data of a study of cytomegalovirus exposure and HLA in healthy donors. In its sample, this clone was seen once. PCR involved 60 Vbeta and 13 Jbeta primers. Only in-frame clones appear in the TCRdb table, and some are missing; sequencing was by immunoSEQ multiplex PCR. The table includes some 120,000 clones, about 80% detected once. With 6 bases removed from V and 8 bases from J, the gap between germline ends came to 19 bases. This CDR3 has 14 residues. Germline assignment: CDR1 LNHDA and CDR2 SQIVND (reference sequence). Sequenced material: PBMCs. This receptor was taken from a man between 45 and 60 years old in good health and CMV-seronegative. This chain joins TRBV19 and TRBJ1-2; TRBD1 might be the D (6 bases). The CDR3 reads CASRDRGQLWGYTF. The CDR3 bases are TGTGCCAGTAGGGATAGAGGACAGCTTTGGGGCTACACCTTC.